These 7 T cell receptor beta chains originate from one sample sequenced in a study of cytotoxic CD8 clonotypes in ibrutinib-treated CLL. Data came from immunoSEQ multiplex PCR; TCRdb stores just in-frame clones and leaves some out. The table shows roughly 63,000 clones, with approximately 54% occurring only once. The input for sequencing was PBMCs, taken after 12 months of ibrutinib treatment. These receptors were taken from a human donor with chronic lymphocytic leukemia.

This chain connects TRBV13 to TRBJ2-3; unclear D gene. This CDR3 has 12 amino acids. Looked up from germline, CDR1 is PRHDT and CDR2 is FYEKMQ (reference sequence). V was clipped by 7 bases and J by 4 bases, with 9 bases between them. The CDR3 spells CASTSSPDTQYF. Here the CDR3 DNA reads TGTGCCAGCACTTCTTCACCAGATACGCAGTATTTT.

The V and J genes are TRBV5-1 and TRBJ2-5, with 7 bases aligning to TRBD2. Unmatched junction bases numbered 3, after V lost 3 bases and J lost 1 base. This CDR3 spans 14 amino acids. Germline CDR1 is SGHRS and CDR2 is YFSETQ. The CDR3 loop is CASSSGGAQETQYF. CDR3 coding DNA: TGCGCCAGCAGCTCGGGGGGAGCCCAAGAGACCCAGTACTTC.

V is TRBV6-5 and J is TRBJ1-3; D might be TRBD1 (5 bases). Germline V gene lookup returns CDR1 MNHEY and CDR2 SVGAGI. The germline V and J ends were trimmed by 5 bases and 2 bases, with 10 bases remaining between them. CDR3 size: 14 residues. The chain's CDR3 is CASSRGGTGNTIYF. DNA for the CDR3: TGTGCCAGCAGTCGCGGGGGAACTGGAAACACCATATATTTT.

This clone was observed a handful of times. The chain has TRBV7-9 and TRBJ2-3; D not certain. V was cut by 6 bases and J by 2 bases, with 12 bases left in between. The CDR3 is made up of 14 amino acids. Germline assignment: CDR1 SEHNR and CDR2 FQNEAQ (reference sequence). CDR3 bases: TGTGCCAGCAGAGTCTCCAAATCCACAGATACGCAGTATTTT. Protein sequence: CASRVSKSTDTQYF.

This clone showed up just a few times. CDR3 sequence: CASSLGVGGRAEAFF. The CDR3 region has the DNA TGTGCCAGCAGTTTAGGGGTGGGGGGAAGGGCTGAAGCTTTCTTT. The chain carries TRBV27 and TRBJ1-1; possible D gene TRBD1, 5 bases. Germline V gives CDR1 MNHEY, CDR2 SMNVEV (reference sequence). The CDR3 extends over 15 amino acids. V was clipped by 2 bases and J by 6 bases, with 16 bases between them.

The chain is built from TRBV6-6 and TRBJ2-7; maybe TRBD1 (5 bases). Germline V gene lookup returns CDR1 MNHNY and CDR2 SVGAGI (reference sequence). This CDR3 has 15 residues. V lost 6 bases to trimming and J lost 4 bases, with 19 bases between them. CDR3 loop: CASSTTGSSPYEQYF. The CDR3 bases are TGTGCCAGCAGCACAACAGGATCCTCCCCTTACGAGCAGTACTTC.

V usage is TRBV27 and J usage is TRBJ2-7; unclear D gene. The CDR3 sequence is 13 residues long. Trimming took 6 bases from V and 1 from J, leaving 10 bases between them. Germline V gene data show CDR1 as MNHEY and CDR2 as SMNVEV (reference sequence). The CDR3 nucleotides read TGTGCCAGCAGGAGACCCTATTCCTACGAGCAGTACTTC. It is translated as CASRRPYSYEQYF.